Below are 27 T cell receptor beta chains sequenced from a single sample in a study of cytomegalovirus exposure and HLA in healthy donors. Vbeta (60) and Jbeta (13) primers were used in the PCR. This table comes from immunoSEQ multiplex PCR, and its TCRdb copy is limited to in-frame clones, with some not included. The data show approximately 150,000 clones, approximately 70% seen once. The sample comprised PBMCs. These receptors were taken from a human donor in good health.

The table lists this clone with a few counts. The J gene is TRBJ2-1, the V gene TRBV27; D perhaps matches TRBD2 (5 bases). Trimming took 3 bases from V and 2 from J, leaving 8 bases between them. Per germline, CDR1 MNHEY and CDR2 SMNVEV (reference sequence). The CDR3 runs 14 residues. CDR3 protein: CASSFYGAYNEQFF. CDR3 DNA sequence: TGTGCCAGCAGTTTCTACGGGGCCTACAATGAGCAGTTCTTC.

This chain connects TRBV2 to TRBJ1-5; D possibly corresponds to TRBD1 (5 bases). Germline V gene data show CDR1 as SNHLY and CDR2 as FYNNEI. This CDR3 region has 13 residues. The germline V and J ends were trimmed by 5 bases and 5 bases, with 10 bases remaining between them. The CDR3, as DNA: TGTGCCAGCAGTCAGGGATCGCATCAGCCCCAGCATTTT. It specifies CASSQGSHQPQHF.

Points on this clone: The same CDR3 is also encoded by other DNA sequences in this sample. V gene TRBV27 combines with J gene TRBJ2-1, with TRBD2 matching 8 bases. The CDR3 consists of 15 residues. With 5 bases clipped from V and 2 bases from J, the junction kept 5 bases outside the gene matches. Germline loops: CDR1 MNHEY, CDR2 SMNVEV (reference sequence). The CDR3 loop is CASSPSGGPYNEQFF. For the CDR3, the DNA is TGTGCCAGCAGTCCCAGCGGGGGACCCTACAATGAGCAGTTCTTC.

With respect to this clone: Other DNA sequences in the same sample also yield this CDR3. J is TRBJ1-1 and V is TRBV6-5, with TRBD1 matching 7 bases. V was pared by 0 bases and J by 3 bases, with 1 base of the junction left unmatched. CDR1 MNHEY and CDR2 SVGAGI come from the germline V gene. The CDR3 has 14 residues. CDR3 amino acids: CASSYSRGHTEAFF. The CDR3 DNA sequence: TGTGCCAGCAGTTACTCGAGGGGGCACACTGAAGCTTTCTTT.

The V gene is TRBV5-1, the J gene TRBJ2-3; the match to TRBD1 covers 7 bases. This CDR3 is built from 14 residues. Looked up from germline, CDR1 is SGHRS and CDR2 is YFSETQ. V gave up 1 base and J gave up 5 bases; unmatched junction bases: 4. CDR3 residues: CASSLRGLKDTQYF. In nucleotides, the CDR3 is TGCGCCAGCAGCTTGAGGGGGCTGAAAGATACGCAGTATTTT.

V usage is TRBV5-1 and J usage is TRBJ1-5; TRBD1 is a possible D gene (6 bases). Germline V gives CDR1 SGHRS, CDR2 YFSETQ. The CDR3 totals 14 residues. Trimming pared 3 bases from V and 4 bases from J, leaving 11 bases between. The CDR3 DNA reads TGCGCCAGCAGCTACGGGGGGCGAAATCAGCCCCAGCATTTT. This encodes CASSYGGRNQPQHF.

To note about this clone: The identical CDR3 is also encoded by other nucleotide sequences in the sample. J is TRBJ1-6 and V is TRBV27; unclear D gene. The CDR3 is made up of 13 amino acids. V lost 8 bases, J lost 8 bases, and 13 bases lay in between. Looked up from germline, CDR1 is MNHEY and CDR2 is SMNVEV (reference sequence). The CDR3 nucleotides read TGTGCCAGCGCCCCGAGAGGGTATTCACCCCTCCACTTT. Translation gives CASAPRGYSPLHF.

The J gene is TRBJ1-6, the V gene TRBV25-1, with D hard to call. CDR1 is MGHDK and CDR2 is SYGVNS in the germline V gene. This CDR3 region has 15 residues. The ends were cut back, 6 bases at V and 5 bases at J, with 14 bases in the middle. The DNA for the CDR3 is TGTGCCAGCAGAGAGCACTGGGCCCATAATTCACCCCTCCACTTT. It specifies CASREHWAHNSPLHF.

CDR3: CASEGGTGRETQYF. CDR3 bases: TGCGCCAGCGAGGGAGGGACAGGTAGAGAGACCCAGTACTTC. The gene calls are TRBV5-1 and TRBJ2-5; weak D call: TRBD1 (8 bases). The CDR3 contains 14 residues. Germline CDR1 is SGHRS and CDR2 is YFSETQ. Trimming removed 7 bases from V and 4 bases from J, with 17 bases in between.

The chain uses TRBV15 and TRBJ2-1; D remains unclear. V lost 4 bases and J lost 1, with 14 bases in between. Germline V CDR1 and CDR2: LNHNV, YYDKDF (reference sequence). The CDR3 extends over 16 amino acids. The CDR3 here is CATSKESPGSYNEQFF. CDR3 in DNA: TGTGCCACCAGCAAAGAGAGCCCAGGATCCTACAATGAGCAGTTCTTC.

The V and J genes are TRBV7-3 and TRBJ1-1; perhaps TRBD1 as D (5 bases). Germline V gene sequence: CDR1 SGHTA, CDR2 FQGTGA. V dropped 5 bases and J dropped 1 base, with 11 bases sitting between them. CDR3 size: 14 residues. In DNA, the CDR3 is TGTGCCAGCAGCAGCGGGGGTGCGAACACTGAAGCTTTCTTT. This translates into CASSSGGANTEAFF.

CDR3 in DNA: TGTGCCAGCAGCTTACCCCAAAGGCAGGGGTATGTAATCGATGAGCAGTTCTTC. It yields the protein CASSLPQRQGYVIDEQFF. The V call is TRBV7-8, the J call TRBJ2-1, with D tentatively TRBD1 (6 bases). V was trimmed by 2 bases and J by 8 bases, leaving 25 bases between them. The germline CDR1 and CDR2 sequences are SGHVS and FQNEAQ. The CDR3 totals 18 residues.

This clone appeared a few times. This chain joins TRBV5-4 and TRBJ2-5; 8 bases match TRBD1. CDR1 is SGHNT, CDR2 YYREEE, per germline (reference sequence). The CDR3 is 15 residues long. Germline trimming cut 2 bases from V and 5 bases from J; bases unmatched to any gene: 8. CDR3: CASSFYRTGLETQYF. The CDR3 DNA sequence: TGTGCCAGCAGCTTCTATCGGACAGGGCTGGAGACCCAGTACTTC.

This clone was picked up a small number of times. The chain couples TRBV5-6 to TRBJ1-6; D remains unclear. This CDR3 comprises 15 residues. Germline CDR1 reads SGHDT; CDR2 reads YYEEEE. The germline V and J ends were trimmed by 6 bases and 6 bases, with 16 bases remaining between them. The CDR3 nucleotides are TGTGCCAGCAAATTCGGTCCCAACCCTAATTCACCCCTCCACTTT. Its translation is CASKFGPNPNSPLHF. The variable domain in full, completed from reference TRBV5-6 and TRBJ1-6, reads DAGVTQSPTHLIKTRGQQVTLRCSPKSGHDTVSWYQQALGQGPQFIFQYYEEEERQRGNFPDRFSGHQFPNYSSELNVNALLLGDSALYLCASKFGPNPNSPLHFGNGTRLTVT.

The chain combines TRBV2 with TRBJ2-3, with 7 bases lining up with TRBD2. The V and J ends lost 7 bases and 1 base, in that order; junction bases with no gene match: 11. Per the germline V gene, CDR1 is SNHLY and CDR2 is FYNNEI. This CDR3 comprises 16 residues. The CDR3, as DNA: TGTGCCAGCAATCCCTGGAAGGGGAGGGGCACAGATACGCAGTATTTT. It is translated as CASNPWKGRGTDTQYF.

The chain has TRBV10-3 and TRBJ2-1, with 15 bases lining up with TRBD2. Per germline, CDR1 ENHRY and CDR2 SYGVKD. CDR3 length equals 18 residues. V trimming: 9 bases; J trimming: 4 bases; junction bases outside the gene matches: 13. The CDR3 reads CAIRTSGGVQGGYNEQFF. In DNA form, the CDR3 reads TGTGCCATTAGGACTAGCGGGGGGGTGCAGGGTGGATACAATGAGCAGTTCTTC.

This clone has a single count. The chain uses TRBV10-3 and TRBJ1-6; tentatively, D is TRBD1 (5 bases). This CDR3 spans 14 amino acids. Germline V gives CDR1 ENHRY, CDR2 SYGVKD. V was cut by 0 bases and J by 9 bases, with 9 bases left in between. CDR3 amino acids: CAISESTASSPLHF. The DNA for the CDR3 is TGTGCCATCAGTGAGTCGACAGCAAGTTCACCCCTCCACTTT.

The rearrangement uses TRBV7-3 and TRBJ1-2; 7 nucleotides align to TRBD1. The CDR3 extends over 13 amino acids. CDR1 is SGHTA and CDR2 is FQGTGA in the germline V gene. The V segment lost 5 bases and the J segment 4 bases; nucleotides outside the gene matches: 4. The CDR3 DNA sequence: TGTGCCAGCAGCGACCACAGGGGCTATGGCTACACCTTC. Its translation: CASSDHRGYGYTF.

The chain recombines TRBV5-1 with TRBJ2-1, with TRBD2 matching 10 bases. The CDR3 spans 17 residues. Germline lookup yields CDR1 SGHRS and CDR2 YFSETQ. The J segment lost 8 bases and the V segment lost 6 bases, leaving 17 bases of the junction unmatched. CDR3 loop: CASTRAPGLAGADEQFF. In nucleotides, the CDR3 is TGCGCCAGCACCCGGGCTCCTGGGCTAGCGGGGGCCGATGAGCAGTTCTTC.

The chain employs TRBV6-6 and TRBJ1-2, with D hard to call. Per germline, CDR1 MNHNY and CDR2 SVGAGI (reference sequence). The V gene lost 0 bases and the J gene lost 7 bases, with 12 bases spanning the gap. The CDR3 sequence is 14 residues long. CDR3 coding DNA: TGTGCCAGCAGTTACTCGACCCGGGTCCGTGGCTACACCTTC. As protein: CASSYSTRVRGYTF.

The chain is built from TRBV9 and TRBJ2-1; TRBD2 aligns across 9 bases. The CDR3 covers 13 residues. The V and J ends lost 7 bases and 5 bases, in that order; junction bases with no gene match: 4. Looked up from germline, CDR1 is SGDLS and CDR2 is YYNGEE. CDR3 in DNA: TGTGCCAGCCCGGGACTAGCTAACAATGAGCAGTTCTTC. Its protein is CASPGLANNEQFF.

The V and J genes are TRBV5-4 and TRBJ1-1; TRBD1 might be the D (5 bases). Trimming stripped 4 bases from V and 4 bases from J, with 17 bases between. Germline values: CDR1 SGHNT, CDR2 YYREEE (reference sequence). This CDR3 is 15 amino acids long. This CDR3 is CASSPGGARSTEAFF. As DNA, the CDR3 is TGTGCCAGCAGCCCGGGCGGGGCAAGGAGCACTGAAGCTTTCTTT. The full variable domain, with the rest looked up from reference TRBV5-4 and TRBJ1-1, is ETGVTQSPTHLIKTRGQQVTLRCSSQSGHNTVSWYQQALGQGPQFIFQYYREEENGRGNFPPRFSGLQFPNYSSELNVNALELDDSALYLCASSPGGARSTEAFFGQGTRLTVV.

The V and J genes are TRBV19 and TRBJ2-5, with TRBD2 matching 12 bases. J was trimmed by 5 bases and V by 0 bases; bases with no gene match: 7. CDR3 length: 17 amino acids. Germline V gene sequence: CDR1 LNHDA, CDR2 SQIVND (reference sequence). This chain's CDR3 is CASSIDQGLAGIETQYF. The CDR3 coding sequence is TGTGCCAGTAGTATAGATCAAGGACTAGCGGGGATCGAGACCCAGTACTTC.

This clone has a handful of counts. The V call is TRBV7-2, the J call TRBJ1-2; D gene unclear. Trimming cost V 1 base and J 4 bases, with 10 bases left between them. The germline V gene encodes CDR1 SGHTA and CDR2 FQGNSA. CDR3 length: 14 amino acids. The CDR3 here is CASSLGGSAYGYTF. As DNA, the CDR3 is TGTGCCAGCAGCTTAGGAGGGAGCGCCTATGGCTACACCTTC.

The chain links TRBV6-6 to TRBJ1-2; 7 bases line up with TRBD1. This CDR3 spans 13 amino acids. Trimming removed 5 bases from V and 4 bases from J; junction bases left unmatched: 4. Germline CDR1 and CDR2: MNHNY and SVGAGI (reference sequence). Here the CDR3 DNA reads TGTGCCAGCAGTCCTAGACAGGGCTATGGCTACACCTTC. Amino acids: CASSPRQGYGYTF.

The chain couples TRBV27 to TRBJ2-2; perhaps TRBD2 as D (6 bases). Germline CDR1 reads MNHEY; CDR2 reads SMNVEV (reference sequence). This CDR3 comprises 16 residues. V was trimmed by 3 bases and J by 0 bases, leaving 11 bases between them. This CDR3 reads CASSLSGVPNTGELFF. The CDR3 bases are TGTGCCAGCAGTTTGTCGGGGGTGCCGAACACCGGGGAGCTGTTTTTT.

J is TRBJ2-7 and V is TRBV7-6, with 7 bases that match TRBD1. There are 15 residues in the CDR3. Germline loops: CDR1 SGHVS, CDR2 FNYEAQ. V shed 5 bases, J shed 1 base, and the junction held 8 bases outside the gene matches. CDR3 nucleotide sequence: TGTGCCAGCAGCACCATGACAGGGCCATCCTACGAGCAGTACTTC. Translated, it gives CASSTMTGPSYEQYF.